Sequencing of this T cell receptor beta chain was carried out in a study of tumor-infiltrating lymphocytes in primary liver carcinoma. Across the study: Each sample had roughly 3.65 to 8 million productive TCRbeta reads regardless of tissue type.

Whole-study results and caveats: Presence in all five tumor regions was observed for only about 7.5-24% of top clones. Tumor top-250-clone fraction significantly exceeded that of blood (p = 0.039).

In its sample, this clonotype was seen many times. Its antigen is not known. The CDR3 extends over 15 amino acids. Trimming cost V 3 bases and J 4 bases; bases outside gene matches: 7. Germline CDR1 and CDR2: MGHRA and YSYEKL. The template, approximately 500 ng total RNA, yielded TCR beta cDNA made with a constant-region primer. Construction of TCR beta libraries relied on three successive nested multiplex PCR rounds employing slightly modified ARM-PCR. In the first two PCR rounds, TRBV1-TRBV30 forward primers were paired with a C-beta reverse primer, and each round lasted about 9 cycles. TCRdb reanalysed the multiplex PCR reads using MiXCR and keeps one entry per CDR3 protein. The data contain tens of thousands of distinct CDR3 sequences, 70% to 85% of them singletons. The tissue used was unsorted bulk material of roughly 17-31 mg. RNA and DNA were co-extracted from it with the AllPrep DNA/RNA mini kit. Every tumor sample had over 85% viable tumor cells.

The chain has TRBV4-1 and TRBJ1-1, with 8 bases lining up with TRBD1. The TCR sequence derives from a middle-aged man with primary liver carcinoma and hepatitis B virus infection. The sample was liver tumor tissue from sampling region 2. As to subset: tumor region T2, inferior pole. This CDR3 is CASSQVGTGATEAFF. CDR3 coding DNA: TGCGCCAGCAGCCAGGTAGGGACAGGCGCCACTGAAGCTTTCTTT.